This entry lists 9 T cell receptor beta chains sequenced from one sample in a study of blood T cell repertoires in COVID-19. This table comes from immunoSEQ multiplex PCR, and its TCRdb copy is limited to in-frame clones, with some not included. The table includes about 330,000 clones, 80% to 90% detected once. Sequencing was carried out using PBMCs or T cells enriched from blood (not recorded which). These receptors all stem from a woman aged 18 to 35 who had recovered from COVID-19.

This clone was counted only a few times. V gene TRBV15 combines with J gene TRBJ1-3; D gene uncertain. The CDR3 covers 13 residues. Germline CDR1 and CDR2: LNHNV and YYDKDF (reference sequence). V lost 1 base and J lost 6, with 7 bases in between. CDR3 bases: TGTGCCACCAGCAGAGGCCGAGAAAACACCATATATTTT. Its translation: CATSRGRENTIYF.

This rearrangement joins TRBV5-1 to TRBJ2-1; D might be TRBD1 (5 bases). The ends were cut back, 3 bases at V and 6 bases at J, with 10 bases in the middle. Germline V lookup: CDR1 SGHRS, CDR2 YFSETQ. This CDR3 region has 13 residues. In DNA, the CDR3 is TGCGCCAGCAGCTGGCGACAGCCCAATGAGCAGTTCTTC. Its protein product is CASSWRQPNEQFF.

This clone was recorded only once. The CDR3 DNA reads TGTGCCAGCAGCTTAGCAGTTGGCATGGAGAATGAGCAGTTCTTC. Its protein is CASSLAVGMENEQFF. The chain combines TRBV7-2 with TRBJ2-1; D uncertain. Trimming removed 0 bases from V and 7 bases from J, with 13 bases in between. CDR1 is SGHTA and CDR2 is FQGNSA in the germline V gene. This CDR3 has 15 amino acids.

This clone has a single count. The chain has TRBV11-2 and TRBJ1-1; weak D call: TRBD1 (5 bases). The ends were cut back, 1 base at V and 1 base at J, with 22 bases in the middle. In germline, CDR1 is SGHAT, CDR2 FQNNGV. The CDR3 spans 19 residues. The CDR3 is CASSLGPFQGLVKNTEAFF. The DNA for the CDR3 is TGTGCCAGCAGCTTAGGCCCTTTCCAGGGCCTAGTGAAGAACACTGAAGCTTTCTTT.

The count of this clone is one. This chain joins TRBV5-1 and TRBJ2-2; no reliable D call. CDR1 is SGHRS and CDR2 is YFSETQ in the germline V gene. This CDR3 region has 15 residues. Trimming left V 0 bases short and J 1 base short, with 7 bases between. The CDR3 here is CASSLVPGNTGELFF. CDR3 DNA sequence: TGCGCCAGCAGCTTGGTACCAGGGAACACCGGGGAGCTGTTTTTT.

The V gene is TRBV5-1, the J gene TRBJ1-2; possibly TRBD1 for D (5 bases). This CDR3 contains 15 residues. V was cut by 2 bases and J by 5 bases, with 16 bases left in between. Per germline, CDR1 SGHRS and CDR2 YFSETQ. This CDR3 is CASSFDLGQGYGYTF. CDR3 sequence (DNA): TGCGCCAGCAGCTTTGATCTGGGGCAGGGATATGGCTACACCTTC.

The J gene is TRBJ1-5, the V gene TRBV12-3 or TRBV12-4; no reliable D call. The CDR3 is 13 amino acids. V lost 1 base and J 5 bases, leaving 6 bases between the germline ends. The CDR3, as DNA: TGTGCCAGCAGTTTAGAATCGGATCAGCCCCAGCATTTT. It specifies CASSLESDQPQHF.

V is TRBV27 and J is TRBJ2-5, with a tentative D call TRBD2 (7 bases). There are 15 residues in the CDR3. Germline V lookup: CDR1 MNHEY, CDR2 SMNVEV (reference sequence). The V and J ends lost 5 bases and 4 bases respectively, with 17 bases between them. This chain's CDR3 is CASSLFGGPGETQYF. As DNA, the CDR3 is TGTGCCAGCAGTCTATTCGGGGGGCCGGGAGAGACCCAGTACTTC.

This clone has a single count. The CDR3 region has the DNA TGTGCCAGCCCGGGACAGACTAACACAGATACGCAGTATTTT. Protein sequence: CASPGQTNTDTQYF. The chain links TRBV30 to TRBJ2-3, with 7 bases aligning to TRBD1. V lost 8 bases, J lost 2 bases, and 10 bases stayed unmatched. Per the germline V gene, CDR1 is GTSNPN and CDR2 is SVGIG (reference sequence). The CDR3 length is 14 residues.